This TCR beta chain was identified during a study of blood T cell repertoires in COVID-19. Study context: Sites in the United States, Italy and Spain provided acute and convalescent COVID-19 samples. From T cells, B-cell-depleted T cells, or PBMCs came the material, which was cDNA or gDNA.

CDR3 length: 14 residues. Looked up from germline, CDR1 is GTSNPN and CDR2 is SVGIG (reference sequence). Trimming removed 3 bases from V and 1 base from J; junction bases left unmatched: 0. Data came from immunoSEQ multiplex PCR; TCRdb stores just in-frame clones and leaves some out. The sample has 50,000 to 75,000 clones; around nine tenths are singletons. Sequenced sample: peripheral blood. The chain carries TRBV30 and TRBJ2-3; 11 bases are a match to TRBD2. The clonotype comes from a woman between 45 and 60 years old with active or convalescent COVID-19. As DNA, the CDR3 is TGTGCCTGGAGACTAGCGGGAGGCACAGATACGCAGTATTTT. It translates to CAWRLAGGTDTQYF.